These T cell receptor beta chains were read from a single sample in a study of neoadjuvant nivolumab and ipilimumab in lung cancer. TCRdb keeps only in-frame clones here, not all; method: immunoSEQ multiplex PCR. This repertoire shows some 20,000 clones, around 77% found once; its top ten account for around 9.2%. Material: tumor tissue, obtained after neoadjuvant nivolumab, alone or with ipilimumab, at or shortly before surgery. Receptors were obtained from an adult with non-small cell lung cancer. The conserved cysteine and the conserved F or W are not part of the CDR3 here.

v_call: TRBV10-2
j_call: TRBJ2-2
cdr3_aa: ASSEGGTGELF

v_call: TRBV5-1
j_call: TRBJ2-2
cdr3_aa: ASSLADRAGELF

v_call: TRBV14
j_call: TRBJ1-1
cdr3_aa: ASSLIVGTPVAF

v_call: TRBV11-2
j_call: TRBJ1-2
cdr3_aa: ASSLEGTESNYGYT

v_call: TRBV7-9
j_call: TRBJ1-2
cdr3_aa: ASSLGTEGYGYT

v_call: TRBV30
j_call: TRBJ2-7
cdr3_aa: AWNPTGKGTYEQY

v_call: TRBV7-2
j_call: TRBJ1-1
cdr3_aa: ASSLRQTEAF

v_call: TRBV7-9
j_call: TRBJ1-6
cdr3_aa: ASSPGGGNSPLH

v_call: TRBV5-6
j_call: TRBJ2-7
cdr3_aa: ASSLLTGIDEQY

v_call: TRBV4-3
j_call: TRBJ2-7
cdr3_aa: ASSQEGPYEQY

v_call: TRBV5-6
j_call: TRBJ1-6
cdr3_aa: ASSLQGNSPLH

v_call: TRBV7-9
j_call: TRBJ1-6
cdr3_aa: ASSLNQQGNSPLH

v_call: TRBV18
j_call: TRBJ2-7
cdr3_aa: ASSPQLYEQY

v_call: TRBV9
j_call: TRBJ1-1
cdr3_aa: ASSARGNGNTEAF

v_call: TRBV29-1
j_call: TRBJ1-4
cdr3_aa: SVGDDGLEKLF

v_call: TRBV28
j_call: TRBJ1-2
cdr3_aa: ASSLPGRGYT

v_call: TRBV27
j_call: TRBJ2-7
cdr3_aa: ASSSGRRLRGQY

v_call: TRBV7-2
j_call: TRBJ1-5
cdr3_aa: ASSLEGGQPQH

v_call: TRBV7-9
j_call: TRBJ2-1
cdr3_aa: ASSPTRLPFNEQF

v_call: TRBV12-2
j_call: TRBJ1-5
cdr3_aa: ASLNTPQH

v_call: TRBV7-2
j_call: TRBJ2-7
cdr3_aa: ASSLAGRSRKVDEQY

v_call: TRBV19
j_call: TRBJ2-3
cdr3_aa: ASSIGLAGRTDTQY

v_call: TRBV10-2
j_call: TRBJ1-6
cdr3_aa: ASTDRGGSPLH

v_call: TRBV10-1
j_call: TRBJ2-3
cdr3_aa: ASSDEADTQY

v_call: TRBV7-9
j_call: TRBJ1-4
cdr3_aa: ASSSRGVNEKLF

v_call: TRBV9
j_call: TRBJ2-2
cdr3_aa: ASSGVFSGELF

v_call: TRBV7-9
j_call: TRBJ1-2
cdr3_aa: ASSPHGQANYGYT

v_call: TRBV5-4
j_call: TRBJ1-6
cdr3_aa: ASSIQGSSPLH

v_call: TRBV7-2
j_call: TRBJ2-2
cdr3_aa: ASSSRGAVLTGELF

v_call: TRBV2
j_call: TRBJ1-2
cdr3_aa: ASTENQGARGYT

v_call: TRBV2
j_call: TRBJ1-1
cdr3_aa: ASSERPGMNTEAF

v_call: TRBV5-1
j_call: TRBJ1-2
cdr3_aa: ASSTGQRGGYT

v_call: TRBV4-3
j_call: TRBJ1-2
cdr3_aa: ASKGYTGSNYGYT

v_call: TRBV13
j_call: TRBJ2-3
cdr3_aa: ASTRGGQGTDTQY

v_call: TRBV7-2
j_call: TRBJ1-5
cdr3_aa: ASSVGEWNQPQH

v_call: TRBV6-5
j_call: TRBJ2-2
cdr3_aa: ASRRTGSTGELF

v_call: TRBV11-2
j_call: TRBJ1-5
cdr3_aa: ASSAGTGENQPQH

v_call: TRBV7-2
j_call: TRBJ2-3
cdr3_aa: ASSVAAISTDTQY

v_call: TRBV5-1
j_call: TRBJ1-5
cdr3_aa: ASSLESANQPQH

v_call: TRBV5-1
j_call: TRBJ2-3
cdr3_aa: ASSLQGRPDTQY

v_call: TRBV5-5
j_call: TRBJ1-1
cdr3_aa: ASSVRGGDTEAF

v_call: TRBV5-1
j_call: TRBJ1-1
cdr3_aa: ASSLVAGANTEAF

v_call: TRBV5-4
j_call: TRBJ1-2
cdr3_aa: ASSETGRNYGYT

v_call: TRBV7-8
j_call: TRBJ1-5
cdr3_aa: ASSSTMYSNQPQH

v_call: TRBV7-2
j_call: TRBJ2-7
cdr3_aa: ASSSQPTSGGRYEQY

v_call: TRBV5-1
j_call: TRBJ1-3
cdr3_aa: ASSLAVGSGNTIY